This is a list of T cell receptor beta chains from one sample in a study of regulatory T cells in long-lasting Graves disease. TCRdb re-derived calls from the multiplex PCR reads in MiXCR, one entry per CDR3 protein. The sample yields roughly 500,000 distinct CDR3 sequences, around 20% seen once. The sample consisted of peripheral blood mononuclear cells (PBMCs), taken when the disease was refractory, from a patient treated with antithyroid drugs. The source is a female donor with Graves disease. Both conserved end residues are part of each CDR3. D genes are given only for firm matches. Only part of the rows carry a size: once, few, many, or a class if the clone is expanded.

D: TRBD1; size: many; J: TRBJ2-2; V: TRBV15; CDR3: CATSRVGQGASRELFF; DNA: TGTGCCACCAGCAGAGTAGGACAGGGGGCATCCAGGGAGCTGTTTTTT
D: NA; size: many; J: TRBJ1-2; V: TRBV6-2/TRBV6-3; CDR3: CASSPRPGLANYGYTF; DNA: TGTGCCAGCAGTCCCCGGCCGGGACTAGCTAACTATGGCTACACCTTC
D: NA; size: NA; J: TRBJ2-7; V: TRBV10-3; CDR3: CAIGLQLPQSPYEQYF; DNA: TGTGCCATCGGCCTTCAGCTCCCTCAATCACCCTACGAGCAGTACTTC
D: TRBD1; size: many; J: TRBJ1-4; V: TRBV20-1; CDR3: CSAGDSNEKLFF; DNA: TGCAGTGCTGGGGACAGTAATGAAAAACTGTTTTTT
D: NA; size: NA; J: TRBJ2-3; V: TRBV6-1; CDR3: CASSVTGTDTQYF; DNA: TGTGCCAGCAGTGTAACTGGTACAGATACGCAGTATTTT
D: NA; size: many; J: TRBJ2-5; V: TRBV28; CDR3: CASNVPGRQETQYF; DNA: TGTGCCAGCAATGTCCCAGGACGCCAAGAGACCCAGTACTTC
D: NA; size: NA; J: TRBJ2-3; V: TRBV11-2; CDR3: CASSSEPGLSTDTQYF; DNA: TGTGCCAGCAGCTCGGAACCGGGACTCAGCACGGATACGCAGTATTTT
D: NA; size: few; J: TRBJ1-5; V: TRBV3-1; CDR3: CASSQERPSFQPQHF; DNA: TGTGCCAGCAGCCAAGAGCGGCCCTCCTTCCAGCCCCAGCATTTT
D: TRBD2; size: many; J: TRBJ2-7; V: TRBV7-9; CDR3: CASSSGGTSGSLQYF; DNA: TGTGCCAGCAGCTCAGGAGGGACTAGCGGGAGTCTGCAGTACTTC
D: NA; size: many; J: TRBJ1-2; V: TRBV11-2; CDR3: CASSLAAGAHYGYTF; DNA: TGTGCCAGCAGCTTAGCAGCAGGGGCGCACTATGGCTACACCTTC
D: NA; size: NA; J: TRBJ1-4; V: TRBV20-1; CDR3: CSARDIGPNEKLFF; DNA: TGCAGTGCTAGAGATATAGGGCCTAATGAAAAACTGTTTTTT
D: TRBD1; size: many; J: TRBJ1-2; V: TRBV7-9; CDR3: CASSLVRTGKYGYTF; DNA: TGTGCCAGCAGCTTAGTGCGGACAGGGAAATATGGCTACACCTTC
D: NA; size: few; J: TRBJ1-4; V: TRBV10-3; CDR3: CAIRSSGRPNEKLFF; DNA: TGTGCCATCAGGTCCTCCGGCAGGCCGAATGAAAAACTGTTTTTT
D: NA; size: NA; J: TRBJ2-4; V: TRBV30; CDR3: CAWSVVGSDQNIQYF; DNA: TGTGCCTGGAGTGTAGTAGGGTCTGACCAAAACATTCAGTACTTC
D: TRBD1; size: many; J: TRBJ2-7; V: TRBV6-1; CDR3: CASTPTGNSYEQYF; DNA: TGTGCCAGCACCCCGACAGGGAACTCCTACGAGCAGTACTTC
D: NA; size: NA; J: TRBJ2-2; V: TRBV6-5; CDR3: CASSYSAQGIGELLF; DNA: TGTGCCAGCAGTTACTCGGCCCAGGGTATCGGGGAGCTGCTTTTT
D: NA; size: few; J: TRBJ2-7; V: TRBV7-9; CDR3: CASSAPTSLGYEQYF; DNA: TGTGCCAGCAGCGCACCCACTAGTCTGGGATACGAGCAGTACTTC
D: NA; size: many; J: TRBJ1-2; V: TRBV24-1; CDR3: CATSAGGTVGYTF; DNA: TGTGCCACCAGTGCCGGAGGCACTGTGGGCTACACCTTC
D: NA; size: many; J: TRBJ1-1; V: TRBV2; CDR3: CASYVLAGTNTEAFF; DNA: TGTGCCAGCTACGTTCTCGCAGGAACCAACACTGAAGCTTTCTTT
D: TRBD2; size: NA; J: TRBJ2-5; V: TRBV7-6; CDR3: CASRALAGGLQETQYF; DNA: TGTGCCAGCAGGGCACTAGCGGGAGGACTACAAGAGACCCAGTACTTC
D: NA; size: many; J: TRBJ1-1; V: TRBV18; CDR3: CASSPYPGNTEAFF; DNA: TGTGCCAGCTCACCCTACCCTGGGAACACTGAAGCTTTCTTT
D: NA; size: NA; J: TRBJ2-7; V: TRBV6-9; CDR3: CASSYSKMGRTPGYEQYF; DNA: TGTGCCAGCAGTTACTCAAAAATGGGGAGGACCCCGGGGTACGAGCAGTACTTC
D: TRBD2; size: many; J: TRBJ2-2; V: TRBV7-6; CDR3: CASSLAGLAGGPGTGELFF; DNA: TGTGCCAGCAGCTTAGCAGGACTAGCGGGAGGGCCGGGCACCGGGGAGCTGTTTTTT
D: NA; size: many; J: TRBJ2-7; V: TRBV13; CDR3: CASSLPASEQYF; DNA: TGTGCCAGCAGCTTACCAGCAAGCGAGCAGTACTTC
D: NA; size: NA; J: TRBJ2-1; V: TRBV28; CDR3: CASSTDRERINEQFF; DNA: TGTGCCAGCAGCACGGACCGGGAACGAATCAATGAGCAGTTCTTC
D: NA; size: many; J: TRBJ1-5; V: TRBV6-1; CDR3: CASSVEVNQPQHF; DNA: TGTGCCAGCAGTGTGGAGGTCAATCAGCCCCAGCATTTT
D: NA; size: NA; J: TRBJ2-7; V: TRBV5-4; CDR3: CASSPEPGPRSEQYF; DNA: TGTGCCAGCAGCCCGGAACCGGGACCCAGGTCCGAGCAGTACTTC
D: NA; size: few; J: TRBJ2-7; V: TRBV7-9; CDR3: CASSYELGQQYF; DNA: TGTGCCAGCAGCTATGAACTCGGTCAGCAGTACTTC
D: NA; size: many; J: TRBJ1-1; V: TRBV3-1; CDR3: CASSHQLAGNTEAFF; DNA: TGTGCCAGCAGCCATCAACTAGCGGGAAACACTGAAGCTTTCTTT
D: TRBD2; size: NA; J: TRBJ2-1; V: TRBV5-6; CDR3: CASSLLVLGRAGHNEQFF; DNA: TGTGCCAGCAGCTTACTCGTTCTCGGGAGGGCCGGCCACAATGAGCAGTTCTTC
D: NA; size: many; J: TRBJ1-1; V: TRBV6-5; CDR3: CASSYPVGRGELGFTTEAFF; DNA: TGTGCCAGCAGTTACCCCGTTGGACGGGGGGAATTGGGGTTTACCACTGAAGCTTTCTTT
D: NA; size: few; J: TRBJ2-3; V: TRBV3-1; CDR3: CASSQSAEGDSAQLDTQYF; DNA: TGTGCCAGCAGCCAATCGGCAGAAGGCGATAGCGCACAATTGGATACGCAGTATTTT
D: NA; size: once; J: TRBJ1-5; V: TRBV10-3; CDR3: CAVRLGQRYQPQHF; DNA: TGTGCCGTCAGACTGGGCCAGAGATATCAGCCCCAGCATTTT